The sequence of this T cell receptor beta chain was determined in a study of CD8+CD57+ T cells in acquired aplastic anemia. The sample holds a few counts of this clonotype. CDR3 length: 12 residues. Looked up from germline, CDR1 is SGHVS and CDR2 is FQNEAQ. V lost 5 bases to trimming and J lost 0 bases, with 4 bases between them. Genomic DNA provided the template from which TCR beta VDJ and CDR3 profiles were obtained. TCRdb fed the reads into MiXCR, producing one record per CDR3 protein. The sample consists of around 200,000 distinct CDR3 sequences, less than 65% of them appearing once. The chain is built from TRBV7-8 and TRBJ1-1; no reliable D call. The receptor was isolated from a human donor in good health, serving as a control. Sequenced: sorted CD4+, CD8+, or CD8+CD57+ T cells (not recorded which) from PBMCs. CDR3 in amino acids: CASSPLNTEAFF. The CDR3 nucleotides read TGTGCCAGCAGCCCACTGAACACTGAAGCTTTCTTT.